This T cell receptor beta chain emerged from a study of identical twins. This clonotype was detected ten times or more. Its cognate antigen is unknown. Broader study findings: Weaker excess twin sharing was observed in beta out-of-frame sequences. Fewer insertions characterized abundant cord blood beta clonotypes, whereas memory repertoires showed none.

One entry per CDR3 protein results from TCRdb running MiXCR on the 5' RACE reads. The data show hundreds of thousands of distinct CDR3 sequences, about 8.1% seen once. The length of the CDR3 is 17 residues. In germline, CDR1 is SGHRS, CDR2 YFSETQ. V gave up 0 bases and J gave up 5 bases; unmatched junction bases: 7. These data were also filed under a second study, of yellow fever vaccine responses in identical twins.

The chain carries TRBV5-1 and TRBJ2-1; 11 bases match TRBD2. The sample consisted of memory (CD45RO+) T cells sorted from blood. The sequence was collected from a woman between 18 and 29 years old in good health. The chain's CDR3 is CASSLASLAGENNEQFF. CDR3 bases: TGCGCCAGCAGCTTGGCCTCACTAGCGGGGGAAAACAATGAGCAGTTCTTC.